This section outlines one T cell receptor (beta chain) sequence together with its context. The junction had 3 bases not matched to a gene; V was cut back by 2 bases and J by 4 bases. CDR3 length: 16 amino acids. Germline CDR1 reads SGHRS; CDR2 reads YFSETQ. TCRdb's table, derived via immunoSEQ multiplex PCR, lists solely in-frame clones and lacks some. The sample has under 15,000 clones; approximately 80% are singletons. The data stem from a study of T cell repertoires in ileal Crohn's disease. Time point: neoterminal ileum biopsy at postoperative endoscopy, about 6 months after surgery. This receptor was obtained from an adult with Crohn's disease. The gene calls are TRBV5-1 and TRBJ2-2; 12 bases line up with TRBD2. The sample comprised ileal tissue. The CDR3 reads CASSFLTSGGTGELFF. CDR3 DNA: TGCGCCAGCAGCTTTTTGACTAGCGGGGGCACCGGGGAGCTGTTTTTT.